These 7 T cell receptor beta chains originate from one sample sequenced in a study of OX40 agonist ivuxolimab in advanced cancers. The repertoire was sequenced with immunoSEQ multiplex PCR; TCRdb's copy has only in-frame clones and lacks some. This table holds tens of thousands of clones, roughly 84% found once. Material: CD4+ or CD8+ T cells sorted from blood, obtained in a trial of the OX40 agonist ivuxolimab. Receptors were obtained from an adult with an advanced solid tumor such as melanoma, head and neck, liver or kidney cancer.

The V call is TRBV27, the J call TRBJ1-1; D not certain. With 7 bases removed from V and 7 bases from J, the gap between germline ends came to 10 bases. CDR1 is MNHEY and CDR2 is SMNVEV in the germline V gene (reference sequence). This CDR3 is built from 11 residues. The CDR3 DNA reads as TGTGCCAGCATCAGCAGTGGTGAAGCTTTCTTT. This encodes CASISSGEAFF.

The chain carries TRBV29-1 and TRBJ2-7, with 10 positions matching TRBD1. CDR1 and CDR2 (germline): SQVTM, ANQGSEA. Trimming at V came to 4 bases and at J to 7 bases, leaving 4 bases not matched to a gene. This CDR3 spans 12 amino acids. CDR3 sequence (DNA): TGCAGCGTTGTCAGGACAGGGGGAGAGCAGTACTTC. It yields the protein CSVVRTGGEQYF.

V gene TRBV18 combines with J gene TRBJ1-2; D call uncertain. Germline assignment: CDR1 KGHSH and CDR2 LQKENI. This CDR3 has 15 residues. Deletions cut 6 bases from V and 3 bases from J, with 17 bases between. The chain's CDR3 is CASSPPEGVDYGYTF. In nucleotides, the CDR3 is TGTGCCAGCTCCCCCCCTGAGGGAGTAGACTATGGCTACACCTTC.

The gene calls are TRBV15 and TRBJ2-1, with 7 bases lining up with TRBD1. CDR3 length equals 15 residues. The ends lost 0 bases at V and 5 bases at J; junction bases unmatched: 4. CDR1 is LNHNV and CDR2 is YYDKDF in the germline V gene (reference sequence). CDR3 nucleotide sequence: TGTGCCACCAGCAGAGAGGGGGACAGTAACAATGAGCAGTTCTTC. This translates into CATSREGDSNNEQFF.

The genes are TRBV18 and TRBJ1-1; TRBD1 is a possible D gene (6 bases). Germline-derived CDR1 and CDR2 are KGHSH and LQKENI. V was clipped by 5 bases and J by 3 bases, with 16 bases between them. The CDR3 has 15 residues. This CDR3 reads CASSSQGRTYTEAFF. CDR3 bases: TGTGCCAGCTCATCACAGGGTAGGACCTACACTGAAGCTTTCTTT.

The V and J genes are TRBV27 and TRBJ2-3; 10 bases are a match to TRBD2. Germline V CDR1 and CDR2: MNHEY, SMNVEV (reference sequence). V trimming: 6 bases; J trimming: 2 bases; junction bases outside the gene matches: 5. The CDR3 sequence is 15 residues long. CDR3 nucleotide sequence: TGTGCCAGCAGCCCAACTAGCGGGGCCACAGATACGCAGTATTTT. Its protein product is CASSPTSGATDTQYF.

The CDR3, as DNA: TGTGCCAGCAGCTCCTGGGAGACCGGGGGAAGCGACTATGGCTACACCTTC. Protein sequence: CASSSWETGGSDYGYTF. The rearrangement joins TRBV11-1 to TRBJ1-2, with a weak D call TRBD1 (5 bases). V lost 4 bases, J lost 3 bases, and 21 bases lay in between. The germline V gene encodes CDR1 SGHAT and CDR2 FQDESV (reference sequence). The CDR3 spans 17 residues.